This TCR beta chain was observed in a study of brain metastases from non-small cell lung cancer. Only in-frame clones appear in the TCRdb table, and some are missing; sequencing was by immunoSEQ multiplex PCR. The data show about 4,800 clones, over 60% seen once. Findings and limits, study-wide: Compared with primary tumors, brain metastases showed less T-cell infiltration.

The CDR3 extends over 14 amino acids. V shed 4 bases, J shed 0 bases, and the junction held 3 bases outside the gene matches. Germline V gene sequence: CDR1 SGHDT, CDR2 YYEEEE. Worth noting for this clone: Its specificity is unknown.

Sequenced sample: primary lung tumor tissue. The TCR originated in a donor at least 40 years old with non-small cell lung cancer. The chain employs TRBV5-6 and TRBJ1-2, with 7 bases identical to TRBD1. Here the CDR3 DNA reads TGTGCCAGCAGCCAAGGGGGCACTAACTATGGCTACACCTTC. Translation: CASSQGGTNYGYTF.